This TCR beta chain was captured in a study of T-cell memory formation after mild COVID-19. General observations from the study: Cross-reactive memory apparently joined, as some responding clones appeared in pre-infection memory.

This CDR3 has 13 residues. The ends lost 3 bases at V and 6 bases at J; junction bases unmatched: 5. CDR1 and CDR2 from the germline V gene are LNHNV and YYDKDF (reference sequence). It was 5'RACE with constant-segment primers that produced the TCR alpha and TCR beta cDNA libraries, which carried sample barcodes and UMIs. One entry per CDR3 protein, called by TCRdb with MiXCR from the 5' RACE reads. The data contain 380,000 or so distinct CDR3 sequences, around 15% of them seen just once; the ten biggest clones take up roughly 22%. This clonotype was found many times. Its target is not known. The J gene is TRBJ2-7, the V gene TRBV15; TRBD1 matches at 7 bases. Sample: PBMCs or a T cell subset sorted from them (not recorded which). This sequence was found in a young man who had mild COVID-19 (a few samples of this study predate the infection). Cell type and time point are not known. CDR3 bases: TGTGCCACCAGCAGTGATAGACAGGGCGAGCAGTACTTC. It is translated as CATSSDRQGEQYF.